One sample yielded the 19 T cell receptor beta chains listed below, sequenced in a study of CD8+ T cells in alopecia areata. Sequencing used cDNA as its template, made by extracting RNA and reverse transcribing it. Produced via immunoSEQ multiplex PCR; TCRdb's table is partial and in-frame only. The repertoire includes almost 250,000 clones, 67% of them detected once, and 1.2% sits in the top ten. Sample: CD4+ T cells sorted from blood, taken at week 0. The receptors here all came from a human donor with alopecia areata.

This rearrangement joins TRBV7-9 to TRBJ2-1; TRBD1 matches at 10 bases. V lost 6 bases and J lost 4; bases outside the gene matches: 3. CDR3 length: 14 residues. Germline-derived CDR1 and CDR2 are SEHNR and FQNEAQ (reference sequence). The CDR3 DNA reads TGTGCCAGCAGTCGGACAGGGGGTTACAATGAGCAGTTCTTC. Protein: CASSRTGGYNEQFF.

This clone has only a few counts. This chain connects TRBV12-5 to TRBJ1-1; TRBD1 might be the D (5 bases). The CDR3 totals 14 residues. Germline lookup yields CDR1 LGHNT and CDR2 FRNRAP. Trimming took off 6 bases at V and 3 bases at J, with 14 bases between the two ends. The DNA for the CDR3 is TGTGCTAGTGGCGAACTCGGGGGATACACTGAAGCTTTCTTT. As protein: CASGELGGYTEAFF.

This clone turned up a few times. Other DNA sequences in the sample encode the same CDR3. The chain has TRBV29-1 and TRBJ2-7; a possible D gene is TRBD1 (5 bases). CDR1 is SQVTM and CDR2 is ANQGSEA in the germline V gene. The CDR3 sequence is 11 residues long. The V gene lost 6 bases and the J gene lost 2 bases, with 8 bases spanning the gap. The CDR3 region is CSVQGTYEQYF. The CDR3 DNA follows: TGCAGCGTCCAGGGAACCTACGAGCAGTACTTC.

This clone has just one count. The V and J genes are TRBV27 and TRBJ2-7; D is uncertain. The length of the CDR3 is 14 residues. Trimming stripped 5 bases from V and 2 bases from J, with 13 bases between. Germline loops: CDR1 MNHEY, CDR2 SMNVEV (reference sequence). This CDR3 is CASSPRFGPYEQYF. The CDR3 bases are TGTGCCAGCAGTCCACGATTCGGCCCCTACGAGCAGTACTTC.

The chain is built from TRBV7-6 and TRBJ2-3; 7 bases are a match to TRBD1. The CDR3 contains 14 residues. The germline V gene encodes CDR1 SGHVS and CDR2 FNYEAQ. The J segment lost 0 bases and the V segment lost 6 bases, leaving 3 bases of the junction unmatched. CDR3 loop: CASSKTGSTDTQYF. In nucleotides, the CDR3 is TGTGCCAGCAGTAAGACAGGGAGCACAGATACGCAGTATTTT.

This clone was counted between two and nine times. The chain couples TRBV29-1 to TRBJ2-5, with D tentatively TRBD1 (6 bases). Trimming left V 5 bases short and J 5 bases short, with 12 bases between. This CDR3 has 12 residues. Germline V gene data show CDR1 as SQVTM and CDR2 as ANQGSEA. The CDR3 region is CSVQGLIETQYF. CDR3 coding DNA: TGCAGCGTTCAGGGGTTGATCGAGACCCAGTACTTC. Drawing the rest from reference TRBV29-1 and TRBJ2-5, the complete variable domain is SAVISQKPSRDICQRGTSLTIQCQVDSQVTMMFWYRQQPGQSLTLIATANQGSEATYESGFVIDKFPISRPNLTFSTLTVSNMSPEDSSIYLCSVQGLIETQYFGPGTRLLVL.

This clone has just one count. The chain joins TRBV15 to TRBJ2-3; tentative D call: TRBD2 (5 bases). The CDR3 is 15 amino acids. Trimming removed 4 bases from V and 2 bases from J, with 13 bases in between. The germline gives CDR1 LNHNV, CDR2 YYDKDF (reference sequence). In DNA form, the CDR3 reads TGTGCCACCAGCAAGACGGGAATCTACACAGATACGCAGTATTTT. Translating gives CATSKTGIYTDTQYF.

The V gene is TRBV11-2, the J gene TRBJ2-5; D ambiguous. V lost 5 bases and J lost 7, with 17 bases in between. Germline loops: CDR1 SGHAT, CDR2 FQNNGV. The CDR3 has 14 amino acids. This CDR3 is CASSPPGAVGTQYF. The CDR3 bases are TGTGCCAGCAGCCCTCCGGGCGCGGTGGGGACCCAGTACTTC. The variable domain in full, completed from reference TRBV11-2 and TRBJ2-5, reads EAGVAQSPRYKIIEKRQSVAFWCNPISGHATLYWYQQILGQGPKLLIQFQNNGVVDDSQLPKDRFSAERLKGVDSTLKIQPAKLEDSAVYLCASSPPGAVGTQYFGPGTRLLVL.

The J gene is TRBJ2-3, the V gene TRBV6-5, with TRBD1 matching over 7 bases. Germline CDR1 and CDR2: MNHEY and SVGAGI. Germline trimming cut 8 bases from V and 0 bases from J; bases unmatched to any gene: 2. This CDR3 comprises 13 residues. The CDR3 DNA reads TGTGCCAGCGGGACAGTCAGCACAGATACGCAGTATTTT. Encoded protein: CASGTVSTDTQYF.

CDR3 amino acids: CASGNRGPGVSEKLFF. For the CDR3, the DNA is TGTGCCAGCGGGAACAGGGGGCCAGGGGTTAGTGAAAAACTGTTTTTT. This chain joins TRBV25-1 and TRBJ1-4, with 9 bases that match TRBD1. Germline V CDR1 and CDR2: MGHDK, SYGVNS. The CDR3 runs to 16 residues. After removal of 8 bases from V and 7 bases from J, the junction contained 14 bases not matched to a gene.

This sequence joins TRBV25-1 and TRBJ1-5; 8 bases match TRBD1. The CDR3 covers 17 residues. The junction had 12 bases not matched to a gene; V was cut back by 3 bases and J by 5 bases. Germline V gene sequence: CDR1 MGHDK, CDR2 SYGVNS. CDR3 protein: CASSDQDRAGDYQPQHF. DNA of the CDR3: TGTGCCAGCAGTGACCAGGACAGGGCGGGAGATTATCAGCCCCAGCATTTT.

The chain employs TRBV29-1 and TRBJ2-5; D possibly corresponds to TRBD2 (7 bases). CDR3 length equals 15 residues. Germline CDR1 and CDR2: SQVTM and ANQGSEA. The V and J ends lost 1 base and 4 bases respectively, with 16 bases between them. CDR3 in DNA: TGCAGCGTTGAAGCAGGGGCGGGGGTAATAGAGACCCAGTACTTC. It codes for CSVEAGAGVIETQYF. The full variable domain, in which reference TRBV29-1 and TRBJ2-5 provide the parts outside the CDR3, is SAVISQKPSRDICQRGTSLTIQCQVDSQVTMMFWYRQQPGQSLTLIATANQGSEATYESGFVIDKFPISRPNLTFSTLTVSNMSPEDSSIYLCSVEAGAGVIETQYFGPGTRLLVL.

V is TRBV4-2 and J is TRBJ1-1; TRBD1 aligns across 8 bases. With V trimmed by 3 bases and J by 11 bases, 5 bases remained unmatched. CDR3 size: 12 residues. Germline-derived CDR1 and CDR2 are LGHNA and YNFKEQ. CDR3 sequence reads: CASSHGTGGAFF. The CDR3 nucleotides read TGTGCCAGCAGCCATGGGACAGGCGGGGCTTTCTTT.

This chain connects TRBV2 to TRBJ1-2, with D maybe TRBD1 (6 bases). Germline V gene data show CDR1 as SNHLY and CDR2 as FYNNEI. Trimming pared 6 bases from V and 6 bases from J, leaving 17 bases between. This CDR3 has 14 amino acids. This chain's CDR3 is CASSATGSSNGYTF. CDR3 bases: TGTGCCAGCAGCGCAACAGGGAGTTCAAATGGCTACACCTTC.

The chain links TRBV30 to TRBJ2-7; 7 nucleotides match TRBD2. The CDR3 is made up of 12 amino acids. V was pared by 5 bases and J by 2 bases, with 3 bases of the junction left unmatched. Germline V gives CDR1 GTSNPN, CDR2 SVGIG (reference sequence). This CDR3 reads CAWAGTTYEQYF. Written as DNA, the CDR3 is TGTGCCTGGGCCGGGACTACCTACGAGCAGTACTTC.

The chain recombines TRBV30 with TRBJ2-2; tentatively, D is TRBD2 (5 bases). Trimming left V 1 base short and J 6 bases short, with 15 bases between. The CDR3 totals 15 residues. CDR1 is GTSNPN, CDR2 SVGIG, per germline (reference sequence). For the CDR3, the DNA is TGTGCCTGGAGTGGGGAACTAGGGATAGCCGGGGAGCTGTTTTTT. This translates into CAWSGELGIAGELFF.

This chain's CDR3 is CASSRGGKETQYF. For the CDR3, the DNA is TGTGCCAGCAGCAGGGGAGGTAAAGAGACCCAGTACTTC. The chain recombines TRBV11-2 with TRBJ2-5; a possible D gene is TRBD2 (6 bases). The CDR3 runs 13 residues. Per germline, CDR1 SGHAT and CDR2 FQNNGV. V lost 5 bases and J 3 bases, leaving 10 bases between the germline ends.

The V gene is TRBV7-9, the J gene TRBJ2-1, with D perhaps matching TRBD1 (6 bases). This CDR3 comprises 13 residues. Looked up from germline, CDR1 is SEHNR and CDR2 is FQNEAQ (reference sequence). Trimming shortened V by 5 bases and J by 4 bases, and 9 bases separated the two germline ends. The CDR3 region has the DNA TGTGCCAGCAGCCCGACAGGTTACAATGAGCAGTTCTTC. This sequence encodes CASSPTGYNEQFF.

As DNA, the CDR3 is TGCAGCGTTGTTTCGTGGGGAGGTTATACTCGCGAGCAGTACTTC. Residues: CSVVSWGGYTREQYF. V and J are TRBV29-1 and TRBJ2-7; D is perhaps TRBD2 (6 bases). Germline CDR1 and CDR2: SQVTM and ANQGSEA. This CDR3 region has 15 residues. The ends were cut back, 4 bases at V and 6 bases at J, with 22 bases in the middle.